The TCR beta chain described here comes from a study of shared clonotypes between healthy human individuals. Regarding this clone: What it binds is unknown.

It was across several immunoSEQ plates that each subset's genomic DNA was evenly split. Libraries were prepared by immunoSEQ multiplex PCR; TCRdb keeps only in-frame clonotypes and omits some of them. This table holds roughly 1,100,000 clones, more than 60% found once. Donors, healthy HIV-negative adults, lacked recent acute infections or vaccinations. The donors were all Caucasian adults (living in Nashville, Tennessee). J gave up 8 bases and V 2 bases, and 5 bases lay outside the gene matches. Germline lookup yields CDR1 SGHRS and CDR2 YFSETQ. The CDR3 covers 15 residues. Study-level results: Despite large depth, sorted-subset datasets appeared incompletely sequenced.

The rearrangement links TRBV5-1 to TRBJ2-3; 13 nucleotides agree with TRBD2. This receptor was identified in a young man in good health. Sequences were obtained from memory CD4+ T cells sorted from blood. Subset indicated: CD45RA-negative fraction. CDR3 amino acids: CASSLLAGGAGTQYF. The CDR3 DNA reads TGCGCCAGCAGCTTACTAGCGGGAGGGGCAGGTACGCAGTATTTT.